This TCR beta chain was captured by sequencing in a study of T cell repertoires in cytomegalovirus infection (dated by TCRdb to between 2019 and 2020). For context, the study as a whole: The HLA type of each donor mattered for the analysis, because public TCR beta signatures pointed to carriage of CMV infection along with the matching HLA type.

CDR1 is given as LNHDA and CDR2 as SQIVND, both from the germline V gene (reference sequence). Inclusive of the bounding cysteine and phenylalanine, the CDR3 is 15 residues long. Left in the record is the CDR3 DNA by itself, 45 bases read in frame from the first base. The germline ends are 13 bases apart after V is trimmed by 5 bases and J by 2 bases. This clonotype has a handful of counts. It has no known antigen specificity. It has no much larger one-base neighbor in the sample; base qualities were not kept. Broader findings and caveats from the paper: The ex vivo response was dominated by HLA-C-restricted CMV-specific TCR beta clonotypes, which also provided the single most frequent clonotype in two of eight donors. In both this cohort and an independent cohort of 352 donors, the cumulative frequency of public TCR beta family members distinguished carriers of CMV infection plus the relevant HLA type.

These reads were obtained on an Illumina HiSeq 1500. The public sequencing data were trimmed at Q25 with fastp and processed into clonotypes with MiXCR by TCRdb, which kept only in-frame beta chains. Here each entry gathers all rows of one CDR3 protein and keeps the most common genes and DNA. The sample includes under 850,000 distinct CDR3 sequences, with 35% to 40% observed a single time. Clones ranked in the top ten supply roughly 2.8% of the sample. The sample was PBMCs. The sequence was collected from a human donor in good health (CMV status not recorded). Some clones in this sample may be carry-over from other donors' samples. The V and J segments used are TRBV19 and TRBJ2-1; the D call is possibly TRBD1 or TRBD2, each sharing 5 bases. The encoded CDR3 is CASSFRDGPYNEQFF. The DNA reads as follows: TGTGCCAGTAGTTTCCGGGACGGACCCTACAATGAGCAGTTCTTC.